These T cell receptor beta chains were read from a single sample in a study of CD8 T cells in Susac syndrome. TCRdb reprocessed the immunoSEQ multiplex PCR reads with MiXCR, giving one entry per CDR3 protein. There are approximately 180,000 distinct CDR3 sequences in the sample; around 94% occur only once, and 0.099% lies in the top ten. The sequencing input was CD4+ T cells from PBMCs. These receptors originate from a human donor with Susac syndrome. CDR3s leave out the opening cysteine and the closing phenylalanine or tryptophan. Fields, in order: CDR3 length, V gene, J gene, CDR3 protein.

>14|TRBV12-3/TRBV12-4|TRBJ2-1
ASSPNTGGGYNEQF
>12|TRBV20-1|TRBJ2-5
SAREHREQETQY
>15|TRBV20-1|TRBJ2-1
SARDGTSGGAYNEQF
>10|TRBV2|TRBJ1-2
ARPGQGYGYT
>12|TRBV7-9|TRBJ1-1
ASSLPLANTEAF
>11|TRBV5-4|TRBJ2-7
ASSLEFQHEQY
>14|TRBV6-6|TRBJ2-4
ASSALQGTSGGIQY
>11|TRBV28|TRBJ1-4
ASSLGGNEKLF
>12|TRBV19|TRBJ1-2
ASSINTGLEGYT
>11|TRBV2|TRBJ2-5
ASSVASQETQY
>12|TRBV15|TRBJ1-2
ATSSSLRDAVYT
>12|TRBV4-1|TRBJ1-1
ASSLKGGSPEAF
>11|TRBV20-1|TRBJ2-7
SARRGGPLEQY
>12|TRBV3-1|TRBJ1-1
ASSPRRMNTEAF
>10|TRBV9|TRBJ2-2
ASSGGENELF
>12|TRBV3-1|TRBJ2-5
ASNPLDRQETQY
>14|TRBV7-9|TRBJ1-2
ASSLEGHRGLGGYT
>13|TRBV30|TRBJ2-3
AWSRLARSTDTQY
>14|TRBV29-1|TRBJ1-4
SVGGGAGSTNEKLF
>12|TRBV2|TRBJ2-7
ASVPAGGYYEQY
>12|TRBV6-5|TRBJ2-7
ASSPLGQGDEQY
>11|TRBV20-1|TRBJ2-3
SAPLGSTDTQY
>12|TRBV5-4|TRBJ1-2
ASSSSGSNYGYT
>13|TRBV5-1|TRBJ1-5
ASSLSGGEDQPQH
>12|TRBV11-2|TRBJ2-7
ASSSGLAGIEQY
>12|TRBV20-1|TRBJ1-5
SAVRQGIGQPQH
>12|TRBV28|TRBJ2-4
ASSFRLAKNIQY
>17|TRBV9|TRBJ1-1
ASSVAGSGRTGVDTEAF
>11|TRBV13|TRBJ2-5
ASSLGGPETQY
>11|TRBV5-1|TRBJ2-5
ASSLGGQETQY
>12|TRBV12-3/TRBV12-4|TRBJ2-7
ASRKTGTVYEQY
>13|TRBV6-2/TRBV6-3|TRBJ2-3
ASSLGREITDTQY
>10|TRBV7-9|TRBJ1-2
ASSQGQYGYT
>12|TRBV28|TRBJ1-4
ASSQGQTNEKLF
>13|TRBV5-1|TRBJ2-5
ASSLAAGEIETQY
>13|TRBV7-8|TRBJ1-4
ASSDYTATNEKLF
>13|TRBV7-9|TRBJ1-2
ASSLNPGAPYGYT
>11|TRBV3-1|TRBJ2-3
ASSQASTDTQY
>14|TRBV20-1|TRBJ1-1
SAEKGLPTSDTEAF
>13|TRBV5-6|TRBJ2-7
ASSLVSSGSDEQY
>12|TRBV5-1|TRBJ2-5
ASSHWGGQETQY
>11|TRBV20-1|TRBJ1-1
SARGTIDTEAF
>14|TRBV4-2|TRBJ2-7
ASSQRGTSSSYEQY
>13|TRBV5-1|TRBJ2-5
ASSRDRGGQETQY
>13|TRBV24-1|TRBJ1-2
ATSDATGTDYGYT
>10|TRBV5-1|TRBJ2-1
ASSRQSDGQF
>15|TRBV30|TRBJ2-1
AWSVRSSRTSYNEQF
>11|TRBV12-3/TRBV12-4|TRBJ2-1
ASSLGWADEQF
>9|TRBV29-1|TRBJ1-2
SAGKVRGYT
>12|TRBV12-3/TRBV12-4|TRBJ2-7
ASSLLRSLYEQY
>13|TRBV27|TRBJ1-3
ASSLSGGAENTIY
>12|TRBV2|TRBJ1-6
ASSEASGSSPLH
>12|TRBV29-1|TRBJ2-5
SVSGRGLGETQY